This entry lists 16 T cell receptor beta chains sequenced from one sample in a study of Graves' ophthalmopathy and Graves' hyperthyroidism. The authors amplified TCR beta CDR3 regions, and they did so from RNA transcripts for repertoire sequencing. The workflow started with a first-round RT-PCR run with HTBI primers and then moved on to a second-round multiplex PCR. TCRdb redid the calling of the multiplex PCR reads with MiXCR, one entry per CDR3 protein. The table has about 550,000 distinct CDR3 sequences, 39% seen once; the top ten hold over 3.5%. Source material: peripheral blood or thyroid tissue (not recorded which). The receptors stem from an adult man with Graves' hyperthyroidism.

This clonotype was seen many times. V usage is TRBV7-9 and J usage is TRBJ1-1, with D unresolved. Trimming took 0 bases from V and 5 from J, leaving 10 bases between them. Per the germline V gene, CDR1 is SEHNR and CDR2 is FQNEAQ (reference sequence). This CDR3 has 14 residues. The CDR3 reads CASSLAVSGTEAFF. The DNA of the CDR3 is TGTGCCAGCAGCTTAGCAGTATCCGGGACTGAAGCTTTCTTT. The full variable domain, completed using reference TRBV7-9 and TRBJ1-1, is DTGVSQNPRHKITKRGQNVTFRCDPISEHNRLYWYRQTLGQGPEFLTYFQNEAQLEKSRLLSDRFSAERPKGSFSTLEIQRTEQGDSAMYLCASSLAVSGTEAFFGQGTRLTVV.

This chain uses TRBV29-1 with TRBJ2-3, with D perhaps TRBD2 (5 bases). Germline CDR1 SQVTM, CDR2 ANQGSEA. Trimming stripped 0 bases from V and 5 bases from J, with 6 bases between. CDR3 length equals 12 residues. The DNA of the CDR3 is TGCAGCGTTGAAGATGGGAGAGATACGCAGTATTTT. Protein product: CSVEDGRDTQYF.

The chain couples TRBV24-1 to TRBJ1-5, with D maybe TRBD1 (6 bases). Germline-derived CDR1 and CDR2 are KGHDR and SFDVKD. The CDR3 is 13 residues long. Trimming took off 11 bases at V and 10 bases at J, with 20 bases between the two ends. In nucleotides, the CDR3 is TGTGCCAGTAGTACCCGGGGGCCAGGACCCCAGCATTTT. Its protein is CASSTRGPGPQHF.

This clonotype was seen only a few times. As DNA, the CDR3 is TGCGCCAGCAGCTCACGACAGGGATTAGAAGCTTTCTTT. It encodes CASSSRQGLEAFF. The chain couples TRBV5-1 to TRBJ1-1; 7 bases align to TRBD1. CDR1 is SGHRS and CDR2 is YFSETQ in the germline V gene. The CDR3 contains 13 residues. With 3 bases clipped from V and 8 bases from J, the junction kept 7 bases outside the gene matches.

This chain links TRBV11-2 with TRBJ2-7; 11 bases map to TRBD2. V was pared by 6 bases and J by 6 bases, with 4 bases of the junction left unmatched. Per the germline V gene, CDR1 is SGHAT and CDR2 is FQNNGV. This CDR3 region has 13 residues. The CDR3 reads CASRTSGTFEQYF. In DNA, the CDR3 is TGTGCCAGCAGGACTAGCGGGACATTCGAGCAGTACTTC.

The table lists this clonotype with many counts. The chain joins TRBV12-3 or TRBV12-4 to TRBJ2-7; 13 bases are a match to TRBD2. The CDR3 covers 15 residues. J gave up 3 bases and V 6 bases, and 5 bases lay outside the gene matches. The CDR3 DNA is TGTGCCAGCAGCCGAGGGACTAGCGGGGTCTACGAGCAGTACTTC. It translates to CASSRGTSGVYEQYF.

Comment on this clonotype: One base away lies a much larger clone, so this may be a sequencing read error. The chain joins TRBV5-1 to TRBJ1-1; 7 nucleotides agree with TRBD1. This CDR3 is built from 15 residues. Unmatched junction bases numbered 14, after V lost 9 bases and J lost 3 bases. The germline gives CDR1 SGHRS, CDR2 YFSETQ. CDR3 coding DNA: TGCGCCAACAGAGTCAGGGGGAGGGGTGACACTGAAGCTTTCTTT. Translated: CANRVRGRGDTEAFF.

The chain links TRBV7-2 to TRBJ2-7; no clear D. The CDR3 runs to 14 residues. Trimming cost V 5 bases and J 4 bases, with 15 bases left between them. Per germline, CDR1 SGHTA and CDR2 FQGNSA. The CDR3 protein is CASSVTVGWYEQYF. The CDR3, as DNA: TGTGCCAGCAGCGTTACGGTGGGGTGGTACGAGCAGTACTTC.

This clonotype was seen a handful of times. This chain uses TRBV20-1 with TRBJ1-2; D is undetermined. This CDR3 contains 11 residues. V lost 4 bases and J 0 bases, leaving 3 bases between the germline ends. Germline CDR1 is DFQATT and CDR2 is SNEGSKA (reference sequence). The CDR3 loop reads CSANTNYGYTF. CDR3 bases: TGCAGTGCTAACACTAACTATGGCTACACCTTC.

This clonotype was seen ten or more times. The CDR3 DNA sequence: TGTGCCAGCAGTGAAGCGACAGATAGCAATCAGCCCCAGCATTTT. Its protein is CASSEATDSNQPQHF. This chain uses TRBV6-1 with TRBJ1-5; tentatively, D is TRBD1 (5 bases). The CDR3 is 15 residues long. The V gene lost 0 bases and the J gene lost 0 bases, with 6 bases spanning the gap. Germline CDR1 MNHNS, CDR2 SASEGT.

Many counts were recorded for this clonotype. The chain has TRBV24-1 and TRBJ1-6; D is possibly TRBD1 (6 bases). Germline V gene data show CDR1 as KGHDR and CDR2 as SFDVKD. The CDR3 is made up of 13 amino acids. CDR3 sequence (DNA): TGTGCTGTTCAACAGGGTGGCAATTCACCCCTCCACTTT. It is translated as CAVQQGGNSPLHF.

This clonotype was seen repeatedly, ten times or more. The genes are TRBV29-1 and TRBJ1-1, with D possibly being TRBD1 (6 bases). Germline assignment: CDR1 SQVTM and CDR2 ANQGSEA. V was trimmed by 7 bases and J by 2 bases, leaving 14 bases between them. The CDR3 loop spans 13 amino acids. In nucleotides, the CDR3 is TGCAGCGAATCCCAGGGGCGAAACACTGAAGCTTTCTTT. It is translated as CSESQGRNTEAFF.

This clonotype has at least ten counts. The chain employs TRBV28 and TRBJ2-7, with D perhaps given as TRBD1 or TRBD2 (5 bases each). V lost 6 bases and J 2 bases, leaving 17 bases between the germline ends. CDR1 is MDHEN and CDR2 is SYDVKM in the germline V gene. This CDR3 contains 15 residues. This CDR3 is CASRRADGATYEQYF. CDR3 sequence (DNA): TGTGCCAGCAGGCGGGCCGACGGGGCAACCTACGAGCAGTACTTC.

Only a few counts were recorded for this clonotype. The V gene is TRBV18, the J gene TRBJ2-7; 12 positions match TRBD1. The CDR3 is made up of 15 amino acids. V trimming: 3 bases; J trimming: 3 bases; junction bases outside the gene matches: 3. Germline CDR1 KGHSH, CDR2 LQKENI. The CDR3: CASSPGQGAIYEQYF. The CDR3, as DNA: TGTGCCAGCTCACCGGGACAGGGGGCCATCTACGAGCAGTACTTC.

The J gene is TRBJ2-2, the V gene TRBV24-1, with TRBD1 matching over 8 bases. The length of the CDR3 is 17 residues. CDR1 is KGHDR, CDR2 SFDVKD, per germline. Trimming took 3 bases from V and 0 from J; bases not matched to a gene: 5. CDR3 residues: CATSDPGQGTNTGELFF. CDR3 sequence (DNA): TGTGCCACCAGTGATCCTGGACAGGGAACGAACACCGGGGAGCTGTTTTTT.

Details on this clonotype: Being one base from a much bigger clone, this may be a read error. The chain employs TRBV7-2 and TRBJ2-2; maybe TRBD2 (6 bases). The CDR3 sequence is 13 residues long. Germline V lookup: CDR1 SGHTA, CDR2 FQGNSA. Here the CDR3 reads CASSLAETGGLFF. The CDR3 region has the DNA TGTGCCAGCAGCTTAGCCGAGACCGGGGGGCTGTTTTTT.